This is a list of T cell receptor beta chains from one sample in a study of cytomegalovirus exposure and HLA in healthy donors. Measured with immunoSEQ multiplex PCR; TCRdb has only the in-frame clones, and not every one. The sample has over 150,000 clones, approximately 81% seen once. Sequences were obtained from PBMCs. The receptors shown here come from a woman aged 30 to 39 in good health and CMV-seropositive. The CDR3 runs from the conserved cysteine through the conserved F or W. Fields, in order: CDR3 DNA, CDR3 protein, clone size, J gene, V gene, D gene. D genes are given only for firm matches. Clone size appears in some rows only: once, few, many, or a class for an expanded clone.

CDR3 DNA: TGTGCCAGCAGCTTGACTAGCGGTAGCTCCTACGAGCAGTACTTC
CDR3 protein: CASSLTSGSSYEQYF
clone size: few
J gene: TRBJ2-7
V gene: TRBV7-6
D gene: TRBD2

CDR3 DNA: TGTGCCAGCAGCTTAATGATAAGCAGGGGAGCAGATACGCAGTATTTT
CDR3 protein: CASSLMISRGADTQYF
clone size: .
J gene: TRBJ2-3
V gene: TRBV11-1
D gene: .

CDR3 DNA: TGTGCCAGCAGAACAGGGACCAGGGATCAGCCCCAGCATTTT
CDR3 protein: CASRTGTRDQPQHF
clone size: .
J gene: TRBJ1-5
V gene: TRBV2
D gene: .

CDR3 DNA: TGTGCCTGGAGTGTAGGGGCCTCTGGAAACACCATATATTTT
CDR3 protein: CAWSVGASGNTIYF
clone size: .
J gene: TRBJ1-3
V gene: TRBV30
D gene: .

CDR3 DNA: TGCGCCAGCAGCCCGGGACTCCTGAACACTGAAGCTTTCTTT
CDR3 protein: CASSPGLLNTEAFF
clone size: few
J gene: TRBJ1-1
V gene: TRBV5-1
D gene: .

CDR3 DNA: TGTGCCAGCAGCTTGGAGAGAACGGCCTACGAGCAGTACTTC
CDR3 protein: CASSLERTAYEQYF
clone size: .
J gene: TRBJ2-7
V gene: TRBV13
D gene: .

CDR3 DNA: TGTGCCAGCGGGCTGCGGGGGGCTGGGGCCAACGTCCTGACTTTC
CDR3 protein: CASGLRGAGANVLTF
clone size: .
J gene: TRBJ2-6
V gene: TRBV7-8
D gene: TRBD2

CDR3 DNA: TGCGCCAGCAGCCAAGGGGAACAGGGGGAGAACAATGAGCAGTTCTTC
CDR3 protein: CASSQGEQGENNEQFF
clone size: once
J gene: TRBJ2-1
V gene: TRBV4-3
D gene: TRBD1

CDR3 DNA: TGTGCCAGCAGCTCCTCCCCAGGGGCCGGTCAGCCCCAGCATTTT
CDR3 protein: CASSSSPGAGQPQHF
clone size: .
J gene: TRBJ1-5
V gene: TRBV7-2
D gene: .

CDR3 DNA: TGTGCCAGCAGCTTCAACACAGGGTTCCCTAACTACGAGCAGTACTTC
CDR3 protein: CASSFNTGFPNYEQYF
clone size: .
J gene: TRBJ2-7
V gene: TRBV7-8
D gene: .

CDR3 DNA: TGTGCCAGCAGCCCGGGTATTCGAGCGGGGTGGAGCGAGCAGTACTTC
CDR3 protein: CASSPGIRAGWSEQYF
clone size: .
J gene: TRBJ2-7
V gene: TRBV7-8
D gene: TRBD2